The rows below give T cell receptor beta chains drawn from one sample of a study of HIV-infected patients and healthy controls. TCRdb reprocessed the 5' RACE reads with MiXCR, giving one entry per CDR3 protein. The table has fewer than 20,000 distinct CDR3 sequences, approximately 18% seen once. The sequencing sample was made of CD8+ T cells from blood. These TCRs come from a human donor in good health. Each CDR3 is given with its conserved first and last residue. D genes are given only for firm matches. Clone size is stated in some rows and not others, as once, few, many or a class when expanded.

v_gene: TRBV20-1; abundance: few; d_gene: .; j_gene: TRBJ1-6; CDR3aa: CSSGGENSPLHF; CDR3nt: TGCAGTAGCGGGGGGGAAAATTCACCCCTCCACTTT
v_gene: TRBV10-2; abundance: few; d_gene: TRBD1; j_gene: TRBJ2-2; CDR3aa: CASSDVRDRRPGTGELFF; CDR3nt: TGCGCCAGCAGTGATGTTCGGGACAGACGACCGGGCACCGGGGAGCTGTTTTTT
v_gene: TRBV29-1; abundance: many; d_gene: .; j_gene: TRBJ1-1; CDR3aa: CSVEARWAEAFF; CDR3nt: TGCAGCGTTGAAGCTAGGTGGGCTGAAGCTTTCTTT
v_gene: TRBV19; abundance: few; d_gene: .; j_gene: TRBJ1-5; CDR3aa: CASRLTEDYSNQPQHF; CDR3nt: TGTGCCAGTCGCTTGACGGAAGACTATAGCAATCAGCCCCAGCATTTT
v_gene: TRBV12-3/TRBV12-4; abundance: .; d_gene: TRBD2; j_gene: TRBJ2-3; CDR3aa: CASRLAGSPPDTQYF; CDR3nt: TGTGCCAGCAGATTAGCGGGATCTCCCCCAGATACGCAGTATTTT
v_gene: TRBV6-2/TRBV6-3; abundance: once; d_gene: TRBD1; j_gene: TRBJ1-1; CDR3aa: CASSYFTGAGTEAFF; CDR3nt: TGTGCCAGCAGTTACTTTACAGGGGCAGGGACTGAAGCTTTCTTT
v_gene: TRBV9; abundance: few; d_gene: TRBD1; j_gene: TRBJ1-1; CDR3aa: CASSAWDSVNTEAFF; CDR3nt: TGTGCCAGCAGCGCGTGGGACAGTGTGAACACTGAAGCTTTCTTT
v_gene: TRBV4-1; abundance: .; d_gene: .; j_gene: TRBJ2-7; CDR3aa: CASSQNTGYEQYF; CDR3nt: TGCGCCAGCAGCCAAAACACAGGGTACGAGCAGTACTTC
v_gene: TRBV29-1; abundance: .; d_gene: TRBD1; j_gene: TRBJ2-7; CDR3aa: CSARDSFSYEQYF; CDR3nt: TGCAGCGCAAGGGACAGTTTCTCCTACGAGCAGTACTTC
v_gene: TRBV14; abundance: few; d_gene: TRBD1; j_gene: TRBJ1-2; CDR3aa: CASKGGTDIFGYTF; CDR3nt: TGTGCCAGCAAGGGGGGGACAGACATCTTCGGCTACACCTTC
v_gene: TRBV18; abundance: many; d_gene: .; j_gene: TRBJ1-1; CDR3aa: CASSLNSGQNTEAFF; CDR3nt: TGTGCCAGCTCACTCAATAGTGGACAGAACACTGAAGCTTTCTTT
v_gene: TRBV7-9; abundance: .; d_gene: TRBD1; j_gene: TRBJ1-1; CDR3aa: CASSLASSTGRNTEAFF; CDR3nt: TGTGCCAGCAGCTTAGCATCGTCGACAGGGAGGAACACTGAAGCTTTCTTT
v_gene: TRBV14; abundance: many; d_gene: .; j_gene: TRBJ2-2; CDR3aa: CASSQVRTGELFF; CDR3nt: TGTGCCAGCAGCCAAGTGCGGACCGGGGAGCTGTTTTTT
v_gene: TRBV4-3; abundance: few; d_gene: TRBD2; j_gene: TRBJ2-2; CDR3aa: CASSQDSSGVGTGELFF; CDR3nt: TGCGCCAGCAGCCAAGATTCTAGCGGCGTAGGGACCGGGGAGCTGTTTTTT
v_gene: TRBV7-2; abundance: few; d_gene: TRBD2; j_gene: TRBJ2-7; CDR3aa: CASSTGLAVGEQYF; CDR3nt: TGTGCCAGCAGCACGGGACTAGCGGTGGGCGAGCAGTACTTC
v_gene: TRBV7-9; abundance: many; d_gene: .; j_gene: TRBJ2-5; CDR3aa: CASSLDERQYF; CDR3nt: TGTGCCAGCAGCTTAGACGAGCGTCAGTACTTC
v_gene: TRBV28; abundance: many; d_gene: TRBD1; j_gene: TRBJ2-7; CDR3aa: CASSLPQGTGRYEQYF; CDR3nt: TGTGCCAGCAGTTTACCCCAAGGGACAGGCCGCTACGAGCAGTACTTC
v_gene: TRBV30; abundance: .; d_gene: .; j_gene: TRBJ2-1; CDR3aa: CAWSVLFGYNEQFF; CDR3nt: TGTGCCTGGAGTGTACTATTCGGATACAATGAGCAGTTCTTC
v_gene: TRBV21-1; abundance: many; d_gene: .; j_gene: TRBJ1-2; CDR3aa: CASTETGTANYGYTF; CDR3nt: TGTGCCAGCACTGAGACGGGGACAGCTAACTATGGCTACACCTTC
v_gene: TRBV9; abundance: many; d_gene: .; j_gene: TRBJ2-1; CDR3aa: CASSYTSYGEQFF; CDR3nt: TGTGCCAGCAGCTATACTAGTTACGGTGAGCAGTTCTTC
v_gene: TRBV6-5; abundance: .; d_gene: .; j_gene: TRBJ1-5; CDR3aa: CASSDDSYNQPQHF; CDR3nt: TGTGCCAGCAGTGACGACAGTTACAATCAGCCCCAGCATTTT
v_gene: TRBV20-1; abundance: .; d_gene: .; j_gene: TRBJ2-6; CDR3aa: CSAARPGASGANVLTF; CDR3nt: TGCAGTGCCGCCCGGCCAGGGGCATCTGGGGCCAACGTCCTGACTTTC
v_gene: TRBV18; abundance: .; d_gene: .; j_gene: TRBJ2-7; CDR3aa: CACTGDSYEQYF; CDR3nt: TGTGCCTGCACCGGGGACTCCTACGAGCAGTACTTC
v_gene: TRBV4-1; abundance: many; d_gene: .; j_gene: TRBJ1-5; CDR3aa: CASSLLPGGNQPQHF; CDR3nt: TGCGCCAGCAGCCTCTTACCGGGGGGCAATCAGCCCCAGCATTTT
v_gene: TRBV11-2; abundance: .; d_gene: .; j_gene: TRBJ2-3; CDR3aa: CASSSPITDTQYF; CDR3nt: TGTGCCAGCAGCTCTCCCATCACAGATACGCAGTATTTT
v_gene: TRBV9; abundance: many; d_gene: TRBD1; j_gene: TRBJ1-3; CDR3aa: CASSVGGTGNGNTIYF; CDR3nt: TGTGCCAGCAGCGTAGGAGGGACAGGGAACGGAAACACCATATATTTT
v_gene: TRBV27; abundance: .; d_gene: TRBD2; j_gene: TRBJ2-1; CDR3aa: CASSLIAGLAGTYNEQFF; CDR3nt: TGTGCCAGCAGCCTTATCGCTGGACTAGCGGGAACGTACAATGAGCAGTTCTTC
v_gene: TRBV6-4; abundance: few; d_gene: TRBD2; j_gene: TRBJ2-1; CDR3aa: CASSEIAGTHNEQFF; CDR3nt: TGTGCCAGCAGTGAGATAGCGGGAACCCACAATGAGCAGTTCTTC
v_gene: TRBV5-5; abundance: .; d_gene: .; j_gene: TRBJ2-7; CDR3aa: CASSLGSATYEQYF; CDR3nt: TGTGCCAGCAGCTTGGGTTCGGCCACCTACGAGCAGTACTTC
v_gene: TRBV6-1; abundance: many; d_gene: .; j_gene: TRBJ2-2; CDR3aa: CASRALGGELFF; CDR3nt: TGTGCCAGCAGGGCCCTGGGCGGGGAGCTGTTTTTT
v_gene: TRBV4-1; abundance: many; d_gene: .; j_gene: TRBJ1-1; CDR3aa: CASSHRTENTEAFF; CDR3nt: TGCGCCAGCAGCCATCGGACCGAAAACACTGAAGCTTTCTTT
v_gene: TRBV20-1; abundance: .; d_gene: .; j_gene: TRBJ1-6; CDR3aa: CSARDRSRNSYNSPLHF; CDR3nt: TGCAGTGCTAGAGATCGGAGCCGGAACTCCTATAATTCACCCCTCCACTTT
v_gene: TRBV4-1; abundance: many; d_gene: .; j_gene: TRBJ1-6; CDR3aa: CASSQGLTSPLHF; CDR3nt: TGCGCCAGCAGCCAAGGCTTGACTTCACCCCTCCACTTT
v_gene: TRBV29-1; abundance: few; d_gene: .; j_gene: TRBJ1-2; CDR3aa: CSVEGSGVMHHGYTF; CDR3nt: TGCAGCGTTGAAGGTTCAGGGGTCATGCACCATGGCTACACCTTC
v_gene: TRBV7-9; abundance: many; d_gene: .; j_gene: TRBJ1-2; CDR3aa: CASSLGRQDGYTF; CDR3nt: TGTGCCAGCAGCTTGGGCAGACAGGATGGCTACACCTTC
v_gene: TRBV29-1; abundance: few; d_gene: .; j_gene: TRBJ2-1; CDR3aa: CSVVELNEQFF; CDR3nt: TGCAGCGTTGTTGAGCTCAATGAGCAGTTCTTC
v_gene: TRBV27; abundance: once; d_gene: .; j_gene: TRBJ1-1; CDR3aa: CASSLLGTEGSTEAFF; CDR3nt: TGTGCCAGCAGTCTACTAGGGACGGAGGGGAGCACTGAAGCTTTCTTT
v_gene: TRBV2; abundance: many; d_gene: TRBD1; j_gene: TRBJ2-3; CDR3aa: CASSLGQYSTDTQYF; CDR3nt: TGTGCCAGCAGCCTGGGACAGTATAGCACAGATACGCAGTATTTT
v_gene: TRBV12-3/TRBV12-4; abundance: .; d_gene: .; j_gene: TRBJ1-1; CDR3aa: CASSLEGGNTEAFF; CDR3nt: TGTGCCAGCAGTTTAGAGGGTGGGAACACTGAAGCTTTCTTT
v_gene: TRBV6-1; abundance: medium-sized; d_gene: .; j_gene: TRBJ1-5; CDR3aa: CASSEIQGGNQPQHF; CDR3nt: TGTGCCAGCAGTGAAATACAGGGTGGCAATCAGCCCCAGCATTTT
v_gene: TRBV12-3/TRBV12-4; abundance: .; d_gene: TRBD1; j_gene: TRBJ2-1; CDR3aa: CASRTGQAPYNEQFF; CDR3nt: TGTGCCAGCAGGACGGGACAGGCTCCCTACAATGAGCAGTTCTTC